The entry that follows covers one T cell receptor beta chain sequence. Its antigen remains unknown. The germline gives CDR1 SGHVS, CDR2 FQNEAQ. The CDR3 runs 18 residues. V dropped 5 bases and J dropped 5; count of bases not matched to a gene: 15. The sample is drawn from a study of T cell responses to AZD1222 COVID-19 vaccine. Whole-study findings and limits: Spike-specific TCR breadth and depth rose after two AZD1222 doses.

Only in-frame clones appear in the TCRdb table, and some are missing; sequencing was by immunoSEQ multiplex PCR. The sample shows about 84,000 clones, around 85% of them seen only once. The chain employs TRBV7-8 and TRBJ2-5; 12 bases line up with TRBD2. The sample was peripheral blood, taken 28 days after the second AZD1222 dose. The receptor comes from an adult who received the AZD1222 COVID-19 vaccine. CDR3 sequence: CASSGLGASGGVQETQYF. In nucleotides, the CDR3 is TGTGCCAGCAGCGGATTAGGGGCTAGCGGGGGGGTGCAGGAGACCCAGTACTTC.